This is a list of T cell receptor beta chains from one sample in a study of post-analysis software for immune sequencing data. TCRdb itself ran the PCR reads through MiXCR, one entry per CDR3 protein. The data hold approximately 400,000 distinct CDR3 sequences, with less than 40% observed a single time. The sequenced sample was blood. All receptors derive from a girl aged 10-17 years with multiple sclerosis. CDR3s include the opening cysteine and the closing phenylalanine or tryptophan. The order of the fields is V gene, J gene, clone size, D gene, CDR3 DNA, CDR3 protein. The D gene is left open where the match is weak. Not all rows give a size; the values are once, few, many and, for expanded clones, a class.

>TRBV28|TRBJ2-7|few|.
TGTGCCAGCAGAACTAGGGGGGTCTACGAGCAGTACTTC
CASRTRGVYEQYF
>TRBV20-1|TRBJ2-5|few|.
TGCAGTGCTAGAGATTCGGCGACCCAAGAGACCCAGTACTTC
CSARDSATQETQYF
>TRBV27|TRBJ1-3|.|.
TGTGCCAGCTCATATCGTCGGGGCTTCGGAAACACCATATATTTT
CASSYRRGFGNTIYF
>TRBV4-2|TRBJ2-1|few|TRBD2
TGTGCCAGCAGCCAAGGCGGGGAGACTAGCTCCTACGAGCAGTTCTTC
CASSQGGETSSYEQFF
>TRBV2|TRBJ2-1|many|TRBD2
TGTGCCAGCAGTACTAGCGGAACCTACAATGAGCAGTTCTTC
CASSTSGTYNEQFF
>TRBV29-1|TRBJ2-7|few|.
TGCAGCGAGTGCCCTCGCTACGAGCAGTACTTC
CSECPRYEQYF
>TRBV12-3/TRBV12-4|TRBJ2-7|.|TRBD2
TGTGCCAGCTGCCCGGGGGGATCCTCCTACGAGCAGTACTTC
CASCPGGSSYEQYF
>TRBV2|TRBJ1-1|.|TRBD1
TGTGCCAGCGTCCCAAGGGACAGCGGGGGTTCACTGACTGAAGCTTTCTTT
CASVPRDSGGSLTEAFF
>TRBV7-2|TRBJ2-1|.|.
TGTGCCAGCAGCCCCCCGGGTTTCAATGAGCAGTTCTTC
CASSPPGFNEQFF
>TRBV29-1|TRBJ1-2|few|TRBD1
TGCAGCGCCTGGACAGGGACAGGTTATCAGAATAACTATGGCTACACCTTC
CSAWTGTGYQNNYGYTF
>TRBV7-9|TRBJ2-1|.|TRBD2
TGTGCCAGCAGCTTACCCCTTGGGACTAGCGGGGAGATGGATGAGCAGTTCTTC
CASSLPLGTSGEMDEQFF
>TRBV4-1|TRBJ1-5|.|.
TGCGCCAGCAGCCAAGCTGGGGTGCGTCAGCCCCAGCATTTT
CASSQAGVRQPQHF
>TRBV9|TRBJ1-5|few|.
TGTGCCAGCAGCCCAACTGGAGGCATCAATCAGCCCCAGCATTTT
CASSPTGGINQPQHF
>TRBV20-1|TRBJ2-5|.|.
TGCAGTGCTAGAGAAGAGGGACCGGAGACCCAGTACTTC
CSAREEGPETQYF
>TRBV7-2|TRBJ1-2|few|TRBD1
TGTGCCAGCAGCTTTACAGGGGGCTGGGGCTACACCTTC
CASSFTGGWGYTF
>TRBV27|TRBJ2-1|few|TRBD2
TGTGCCAGCAGCGGACTAGCGGGGTCCTACAATGAGCAGTTCTTC
CASSGLAGSYNEQFF
>TRBV7-9|TRBJ2-4|few|.
TGTGCCAGCAGCTCTACAGGGAGTTTAGCCAAAAACATTCAGTACTTC
CASSSTGSLAKNIQYF
>TRBV5-5|TRBJ2-1|few|.
TGTGCCAGCAGCTTCAAGGCAATGGCCCACGCCGGGGAGTATGAGCAGTTCTTC
CASSFKAMAHAGEYEQFF